The clone carrying this T cell receptor beta chain was recorded a few times. Its antigen is not known. These data originate in a study of T cell repertoires in cytomegalovirus infection. The CDR3 totals 15 residues. Between the trimmed V and J ends, which lost 0 bases and 0 bases, there was a span of 8 bases. TCRdb processed the reads anew with MiXCR; each CDR3 protein has one entry. The sample lists about 920,000 distinct CDR3 sequences, approximately 31% occurring once. This chain joins TRBV23-1 and TRBJ1-1, with D hard to call. TRBV23-1 is sorted into the ORF group, with uncertain function. The sequence was collected from a human donor in good health (CMV status not recorded). Some clones in this sample may be carry-over from other donors' samples. This specimen was cultured CD8+ T cells from PBMCs, taken from culture after CMV antigen stimulation. CDR3 sequence (DNA): TGCGCCAGCAGTCAATCAGAGCAGATGAACACTGAAGCTTTCTTT. Residues: CASSQSEQMNTEAFF.